This T cell receptor beta chain comes out of a study of OX40 agonist ivuxolimab in advanced cancers. About the research overall: Hepatocellular carcinoma, melanoma, renal cell or head and neck cancer occurred in dose-escalation patients.

Clones were read by immunoSEQ multiplex PCR, and TCRdb kept only the in-frame ones, dropping some. This sample carries roughly 96,000 clones, approximately 84% of them seen once, and the ten largest clones take less than 6%. In germline, CDR1 is MDHEN, CDR2 SYDVKM. Trimming removed 6 bases at V and 4 bases at J, with 13 bases between. This CDR3 is 14 amino acids long. The sequence was collected from an adult with an advanced solid tumor such as melanoma, head and neck, liver or kidney cancer. The V gene is TRBV28, the J gene TRBJ1-3; D uncertain. Specimen: CD4+ or CD8+ T cells sorted from blood, collected in a trial of the OX40 agonist ivuxolimab. CDR3 nucleotide sequence: TGTGCCAGCAGCTTTTCAGAGCACGGAAACACCATATATTTT. It yields the protein CASSFSEHGNTIYF.